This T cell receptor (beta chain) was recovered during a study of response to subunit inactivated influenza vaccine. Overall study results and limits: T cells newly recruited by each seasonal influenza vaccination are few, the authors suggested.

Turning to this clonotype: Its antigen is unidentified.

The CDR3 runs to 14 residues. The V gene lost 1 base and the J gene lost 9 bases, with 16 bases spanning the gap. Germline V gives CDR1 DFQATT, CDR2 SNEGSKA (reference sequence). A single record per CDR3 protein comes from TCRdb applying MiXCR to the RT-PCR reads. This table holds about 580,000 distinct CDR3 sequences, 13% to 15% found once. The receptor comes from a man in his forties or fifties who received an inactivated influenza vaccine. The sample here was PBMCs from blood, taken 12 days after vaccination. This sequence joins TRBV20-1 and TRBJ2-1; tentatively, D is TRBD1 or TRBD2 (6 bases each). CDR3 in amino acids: CSARGPRGAGEQFF. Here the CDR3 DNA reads TGCAGTGCTAGAGGTCCTAGGGGGGCCGGTGAGCAGTTCTTC.